The clone carrying this T cell receptor beta chain has only a few counts. Its specificity is unknown. This sample stems from a study of T-cell memory formation after mild COVID-19. Study overall: The TCR clusters were mostly specific to one donor.

The V gene lost 5 bases and the J gene lost 6 bases, with 11 bases spanning the gap. Germline V gene sequence: CDR1 MNHEY, CDR2 SVGAGI. The CDR3 sequence is 13 residues long. The study's findings and limits: Confirmation of SARS-CoV-2 specificity was lacking for second-wave clones peaking day 37. Chiefly within CM and EM were the contracting CD4+ clones; CD8+ ones were within EMRA. Clones contracting over day 15 to 85 were CD4/CD8 balanced, with later expanders leaning CD4+.

MiXCR, applied by TCRdb to the 5' RACE reads, yields one record per CDR3 protein. The profile shows around 320,000 distinct CDR3 sequences, roughly a fifth of them singletons. The sequenced sample consisted of PBMCs or a T cell subset sorted from them (not recorded which). This receptor was taken from a man between 18 and 29 years old who had mild COVID-19 (a few samples of this study predate the infection). Cell type and time point are not known. The chain employs TRBV6-5 and TRBJ1-5; D is uncertain. DNA of the CDR3: TGTGCCAGCAGTCCTATAGGCGGTCAGCCCCAGCATTTT. This translates into CASSPIGGQPQHF.